This T cell receptor beta chain was profiled in a study of blood T cell repertoires in COVID-19. Method: immunoSEQ multiplex PCR; TCRdb's copy keeps in-frame clones and lacks some. Among approximately 45,000 clones listed, around four fifths were seen once. Trimming cost V 4 bases and J 0 bases, with 9 bases left between them. The CDR3 consists of 14 residues. The germline gives CDR1 SGHDT, CDR2 YYEEEE. Sequenced material: peripheral blood. The origin of this receptor is a woman of 80 years or more with acute or convalescent COVID-19. The chain couples TRBV5-6 to TRBJ2-3; a weak D match, TRBD2 (5 bases). CDR3 in amino acids: CASSRERSTDTQYF. The CDR3 bases are TGTGCCAGCAGCCGGGAAAGGAGCACAGATACGCAGTATTTT.